The text below deals with one TCR beta chain. Antigen unknown. The sample is drawn from a study of cytomegalovirus exposure and HLA in healthy donors. Study results and limitations: In a later analysis, parvovirus B19, influenza, CMV and Epstein-Barr virus appeared linked to several top co-occurrence clusters. Confirmation in vitro established that a few CMV-associated chains were specific for CMV antigens.

Researchers ran the PCR with 60 Vbeta and 13 Jbeta primers. Data came from immunoSEQ multiplex PCR; TCRdb stores just in-frame clones and leaves some out. The sample table sets out nearly 200,000 clones. The donors gave bone marrow, and they were healthy. Nominally healthy donors were sampled, though unrecorded immune exposures were likely. The germline CDR1 and CDR2 sequences are MNHNS and SASEGT. Deletions cut 2 bases from V and 0 bases from J, with 13 bases between. The CDR3 covers 16 residues. This clonotype originated in a boy aged 10-17 years in good health and CMV-seronegative. Source material: PBMCs. This sequence joins TRBV6-1 and TRBJ1-1; D perhaps matches TRBD1 (6 bases). The CDR3 spells CASSERTVFMNTEAFF. In nucleotides, the CDR3 is TGTGCCAGCAGTGAAAGGACAGTTTTTATGAACACTGAAGCTTTCTTT.